The subject of this entry is one TCR beta chain. Original processing methods: Using reference gene primer amplification, nucleated cell counts were estimated. Sequenced by immunoSEQ multiplex PCR; TCRdb stores in-frame clones only, minus some. V and J calls and clone size are as listed in that table; D and trimming were resolved from the DNA. The data show fewer than 120,000 clones, nearly 80% seen once. The CDR3 has 14 amino acids. Germline CDR1 reads ENHRY; CDR2 reads SYGVKD. V was cut by 1 base and J by 4 bases, with 10 bases left in between. The data originate from a study of blood T cell repertoires in COVID-19. Turning to the study itself: COVID-19 samples collected from the United States, Italy and Spain covered acute and convalescent phases. The analysed material was cDNA or gDNA that came from T cells, B-cell-depleted T cells, or PBMCs.

The chain couples TRBV10-3 to TRBJ2-5; D may be TRBD2 (6 bases). The source is an elderly woman with active or convalescent COVID-19. Specimen: peripheral blood. CDR3 nucleotides: TGTGCCATCAGTGAGTATGACGGGAGAGAGACCCAGTACTTC. Translation gives CAISEYDGRETQYF.